Following are 6 T cell receptor beta chains from one sample sequenced in a study of T cell repertoires in cytomegalovirus infection. Antigens of these TCRs are unknown. TCRdb itself ran the reads through MiXCR, one entry per CDR3 protein. The table lists approximately 270,000 distinct CDR3 sequences, 20% to 25% of them singletons. Sequencing used cultured PBMCs, obtained from culture after CMV antigen stimulation. Receptor source: a human donor in good health (CMV status not recorded). Some clones in this sample may be carry-over from other donors' samples.

This clonotype was recorded at least ten times. The chain is built from TRBV12-3 or TRBV12-4 and TRBJ2-3, with D unclear. The V and J ends lost 3 bases and 1 base respectively, with 5 bases between them. This CDR3 spans 13 amino acids. The CDR3 region has the DNA TGTGCCAGCAGTTTCCGACGCACAGATACGCAGTATTTT. Protein sequence: CASSFRRTDTQYF.

This clonotype was seen only once. This chain connects TRBV19 to TRBJ2-2; D might be TRBD1 (6 bases). Trimming pared 4 bases from V and 2 bases from J, leaving 11 bases between. The CDR3 sequence is 15 residues long. The V gene's germline CDR1 is LNHDA and CDR2 SQIVND (reference sequence). The DNA for the CDR3 is TGTGCCAGTAGTACGACAGGAGCTAACACCGGGGAGCTGTTTTTT. Its translation is CASSTTGANTGELFF. The full variable domain, rest sourced from reference TRBV19 and TRBJ2-2, is DGGITQSPKYLFRKEGQNVTLSCEQNLNHDAMYWYRQDPGQGLRLIYYSQIVNDFQKGDIAEGYSVSREKKESFPLTVTSAQKNPTAFYLCASSTTGANTGELFFGEGSRLTVL.

This clonotype turned up a few times. The chain carries TRBV6-5 and TRBJ2-1, with TRBD1 matching over 7 bases. After removal of 7 bases from V and 7 bases from J, the junction contained 7 bases not matched to a gene. The CDR3 contains 13 residues. Germline V lookup: CDR1 MNHEY, CDR2 SVGAGI. The CDR3 reads CASTATGKNEQFF. CDR3 coding DNA: TGTGCCAGCACCGCGACAGGGAAGAATGAGCAGTTCTTC.

The chain combines TRBV27 with TRBJ2-7; 7 bases fit TRBD1. The germline V gene has CDR1 MNHEY and CDR2 SMNVEV (reference sequence). V lost 5 bases and J lost 9; bases outside the gene matches: 7. CDR3 length: 12 amino acids. For the CDR3, the DNA is TGTGCCAGCAGTACCTACAGGGGAGTGCAGTACTTC. It is translated as CASSTYRGVQYF.

The J gene is TRBJ2-3, the V gene TRBV6-5, with D perhaps matching TRBD2 (6 bases). The CDR3 is 16 amino acids. V lost 4 bases and J lost 0, with 14 bases in between. Germline V gives CDR1 MNHEY, CDR2 SVGAGI. Here the CDR3 DNA reads TGTGCCAGCAGTTCGGTAGCGGTGTCTAGCACAGATACGCAGTATTTT. Amino acid sequence: CASSSVAVSSTDTQYF.

This clonotype appeared a few times. The chain links TRBV28 to TRBJ2-5; D possibly corresponds to TRBD2 (6 bases). CDR1 and CDR2 from the germline V gene are MDHEN and SYDVKM. Trimming cost V 1 base and J 2 bases, with 14 bases left between them. The CDR3 is 16 amino acids. The CDR3 loop reads CASSLYPPGGQETQYF. The CDR3 DNA reads as TGTGCCAGCAGTTTATATCCCCCAGGAGGGCAAGAGACCCAGTACTTC.